This section outlines one TCR beta chain sequence together with its context. Its antigen is still unknown. V was pared by 2 bases and J by 4 bases, with 12 bases between. CDR1 and CDR2 (germline): SGHAT, FQDESV (reference sequence). This CDR3 is built from 15 residues. The sample originates from a study of T-cell reconstitution after alpha-beta-depleted transplantation in children. Overall study findings and caveats: The study reportedly traced alpha-beta T cells about two months after transplant to several hundred expanded graft clones. Newly produced T cells mostly accounted for T-cell counts and diversity one year post-transplant.

Preparation of the TCRbeta library used unique molecular identifiers. In TCRdb, the PCR reads were re-called with MiXCR into one record per CDR3 protein. This table holds some 440,000 distinct CDR3 sequences, around 15% found once. The TCR comes from a boy under two years old who had a stem cell transplant for Wiskott-Aldrich syndrome, so the T cells may come from the graft donor. The chain has TRBV11-1 and TRBJ1-3; a weak D match, TRBD1 (6 bases). The sample consisted of PBMCs, mostly from graft donor cells, taken 360 days after TCRalphabeta/CD19-depleted stem cell transplant. The CDR3 nucleotides are TGTGCCAGCAGCTTAATCCAGGGGAGAGGAAACACCATATATTTT. It is translated as CASSLIQGRGNTIYF.